This section outlines one T cell receptor beta chain sequence together with its context. Original methodology: Nucleated cell counts were estimated from reference gene primer amplification. Some clones are missing from TCRdb's copy, which holds only in-frame ones; the method was immunoSEQ multiplex PCR. V, J and clone size derive from that table, while D and trimming were established from the DNA sequence. The sample holds 90,000 to 120,000 clones, more than 80% seen once. The V gene lost 6 bases and the J gene lost 2 bases, with 6 bases spanning the gap. The CDR3 sequence is 12 residues long. These data originate in a study of blood T cell repertoires in COVID-19. In the study overall: Nucleic acid was either cDNA or gDNA, and it came from T cells, B-cell-depleted T cells, or PBMCs.

This TCR was recovered from a man in his sixties with acute or convalescent COVID-19. Material for sequencing was peripheral blood. This rearrangement joins TRBV12-3 or TRBV12-4 to TRBJ2-3; D remains ambiguous. This CDR3 reads CASSFYTDTQYF. The CDR3 DNA reads as TGTGCCAGCAGCTTCTACACAGATACGCAGTATTTT.